This TCR beta chain was sequenced in a study of blood T cell repertoires in COVID-19. About the research overall: Some COVID-19 samples were acute and others convalescent; all came from the United States, Italy and Spain. Sample material is recorded as cDNA or gDNA derived from T cells, B-cell-depleted T cells, or PBMCs.

Germline V gene lookup returns CDR1 LGHDT and CDR2 YNNKEL (reference sequence). This CDR3 has 12 amino acids. Trimming cost V 2 bases and J 6 bases, with 7 bases left between them. In the authors' methods: Nucleated cell number was recorded as an estimate derived from reference gene primer amplification. Some clones are missing from TCRdb's copy, which holds only in-frame ones; the method was immunoSEQ multiplex PCR. V, J and clone size were drawn from that table, and D and trimming were deduced from the DNA. The sample comprises 76,000 or so clones, approximately 89% of which are singletons, and about 5% rests with the top ten.

The chain uses TRBV3-1 (or the pseudogene TRBV3-2) and TRBJ1-2; D call uncertain. This sequence originates from a human donor in a cohort sampled during active COVID-19. Material: peripheral blood. CDR3: CASSQTSDGYTF. The CDR3 DNA reads TGTGCCAGCAGCCAAACTTCGGATGGCTACACCTTC.